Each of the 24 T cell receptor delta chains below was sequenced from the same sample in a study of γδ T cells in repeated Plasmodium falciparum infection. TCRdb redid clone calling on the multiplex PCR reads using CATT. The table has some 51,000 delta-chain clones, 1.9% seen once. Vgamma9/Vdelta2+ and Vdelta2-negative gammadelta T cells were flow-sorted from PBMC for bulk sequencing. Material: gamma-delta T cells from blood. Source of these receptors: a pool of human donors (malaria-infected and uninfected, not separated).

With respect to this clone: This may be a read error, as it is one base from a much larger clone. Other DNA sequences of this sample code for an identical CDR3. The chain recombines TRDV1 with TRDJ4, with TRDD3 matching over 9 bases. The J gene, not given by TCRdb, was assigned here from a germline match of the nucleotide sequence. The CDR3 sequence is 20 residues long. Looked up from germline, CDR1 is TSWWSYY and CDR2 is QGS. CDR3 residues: CALGESALSVPGGSRGPLIF. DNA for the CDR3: TGTGCCCTTGGGGAATCGGCCCTTTCGGTCCCTGGGGGATCCCGAGGACCCCTGATCTTT.

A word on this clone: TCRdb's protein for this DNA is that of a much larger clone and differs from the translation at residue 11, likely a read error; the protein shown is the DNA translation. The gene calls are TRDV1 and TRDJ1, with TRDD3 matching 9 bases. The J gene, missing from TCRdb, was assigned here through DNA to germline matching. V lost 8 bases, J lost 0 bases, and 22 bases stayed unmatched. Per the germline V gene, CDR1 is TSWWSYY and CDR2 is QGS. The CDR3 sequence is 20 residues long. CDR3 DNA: TGTGCTCTTAGAGGAGGGGGATACCCCGGGATGCTGGGGTACACCGATAAACTCATCTTT. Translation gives CALRGGGYPGMLGYTDKLIF.

As DNA, the CDR3 is TGTGCAGCAAGCGCAGGTCCTACCAACTGGGGGATTCGTTACACCGATAAACTCATCTTT. Translating it yields CAASAGPTNWGIRYTDKLIF. The chain is built from TRAV29/DV5 and TRDJ1; 10 bases align to TRDD3. Here the J gene was assigned by germline matching of the DNA, as TCRdb has none. From germline, CDR1 is NSMFDY and CDR2 ISSIKDK. CDR3 length: 20 residues. V lost 0 bases and J lost 0; bases outside the gene matches: 17.

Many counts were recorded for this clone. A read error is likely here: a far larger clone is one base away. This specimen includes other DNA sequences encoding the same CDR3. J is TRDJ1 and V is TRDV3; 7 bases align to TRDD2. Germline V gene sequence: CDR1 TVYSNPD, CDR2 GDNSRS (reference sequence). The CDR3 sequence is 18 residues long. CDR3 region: CAAGPSHGSPFLTDKLIF. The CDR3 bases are TGTGCTGCTGGGCCTTCCCACGGGTCCCCCTTCCTCACCGATAAACTCATCTTT.

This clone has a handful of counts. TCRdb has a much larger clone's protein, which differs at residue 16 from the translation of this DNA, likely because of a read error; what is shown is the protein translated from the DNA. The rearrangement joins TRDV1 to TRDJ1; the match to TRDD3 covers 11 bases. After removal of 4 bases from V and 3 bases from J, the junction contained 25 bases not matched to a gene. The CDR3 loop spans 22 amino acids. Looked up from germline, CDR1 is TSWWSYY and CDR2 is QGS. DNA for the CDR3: TGTGCTCTTGGGGCAAAATGGCCTTTGACATACTGGGGGATATGGGGACCCGATAAACTCATCTTT. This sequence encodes CALGAKWPLTYWGIWGPDKLIF.

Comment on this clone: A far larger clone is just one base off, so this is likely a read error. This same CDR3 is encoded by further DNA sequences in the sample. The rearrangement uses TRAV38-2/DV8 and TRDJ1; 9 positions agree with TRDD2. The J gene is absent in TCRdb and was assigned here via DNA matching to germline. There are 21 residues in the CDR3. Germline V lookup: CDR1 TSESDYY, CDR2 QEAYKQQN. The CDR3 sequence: CAYRSYPSYIWWGFSSDKLIF. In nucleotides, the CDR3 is TGCGCTTATAGGAGTTATCCTTCCTACATTTGGTGGGGATTTAGCAGCGATAAACTCATCTTT.

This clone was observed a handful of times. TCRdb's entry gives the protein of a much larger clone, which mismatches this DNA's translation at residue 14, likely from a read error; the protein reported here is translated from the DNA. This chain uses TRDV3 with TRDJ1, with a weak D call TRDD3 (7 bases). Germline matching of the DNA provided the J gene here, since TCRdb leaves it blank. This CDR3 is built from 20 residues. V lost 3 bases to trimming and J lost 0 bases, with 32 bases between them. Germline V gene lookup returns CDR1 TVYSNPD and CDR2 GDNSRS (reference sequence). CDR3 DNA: TGTGCCTTACTGGGCGAGGAAATATGGGGGACCCCTATTCACACCGATAAACTCATCTTT. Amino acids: CALLGEEIWGTPIHTDKLIF.

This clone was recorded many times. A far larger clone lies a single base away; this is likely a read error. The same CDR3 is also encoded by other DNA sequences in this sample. CDR3 nucleotide sequence: TGTGCCTGTGACACCCTCCAGGGGATACCTTACACCGATAAACTCATCTTC. This encodes CACDTLQGIPYTDKLIF. The rearrangement joins TRDV2 to TRDJ1; 8 bases line up with TRDD3. CDR1 GEAIGNYY and CDR2 EKD come from the germline V gene. CDR3 length equals 17 residues.

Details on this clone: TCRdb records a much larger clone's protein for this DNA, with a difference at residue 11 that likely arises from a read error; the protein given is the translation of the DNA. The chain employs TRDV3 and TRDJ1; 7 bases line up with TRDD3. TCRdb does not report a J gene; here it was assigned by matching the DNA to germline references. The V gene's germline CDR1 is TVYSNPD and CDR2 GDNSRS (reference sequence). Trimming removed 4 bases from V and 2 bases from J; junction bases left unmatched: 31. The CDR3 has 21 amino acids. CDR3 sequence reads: CASSMVHEAPPGDPETDKLIF. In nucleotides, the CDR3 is TGTGCCTCCTCAATGGTACATGAGGCCCCGCCGGGGGATCCTGAGACCGATAAACTCATCTTT.

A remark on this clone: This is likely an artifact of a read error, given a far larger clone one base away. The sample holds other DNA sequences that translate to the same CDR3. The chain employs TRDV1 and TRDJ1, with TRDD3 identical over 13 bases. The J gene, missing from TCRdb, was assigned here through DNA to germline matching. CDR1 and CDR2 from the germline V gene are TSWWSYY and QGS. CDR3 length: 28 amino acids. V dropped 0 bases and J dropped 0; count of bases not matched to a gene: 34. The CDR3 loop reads CALGELIPPVPSTLTGGYVPLYTDKLIF. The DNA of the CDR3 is TGTGCTCTTGGGGAACTAATCCCCCCTGTACCTTCGACCTTAACTGGGGGATACGTCCCCCTGTACACCGATAAACTCATCTTT.

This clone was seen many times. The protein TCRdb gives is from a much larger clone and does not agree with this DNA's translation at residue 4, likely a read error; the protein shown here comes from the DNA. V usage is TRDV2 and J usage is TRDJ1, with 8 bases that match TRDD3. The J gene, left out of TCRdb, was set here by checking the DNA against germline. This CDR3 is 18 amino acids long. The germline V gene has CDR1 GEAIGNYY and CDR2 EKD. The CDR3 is CACGTVGPGDRETDKLIF. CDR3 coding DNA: TGTGCCTGTGGCACCGTGGGTCCGGGGGATAGGGAAACCGATAAACTCATCTTT.

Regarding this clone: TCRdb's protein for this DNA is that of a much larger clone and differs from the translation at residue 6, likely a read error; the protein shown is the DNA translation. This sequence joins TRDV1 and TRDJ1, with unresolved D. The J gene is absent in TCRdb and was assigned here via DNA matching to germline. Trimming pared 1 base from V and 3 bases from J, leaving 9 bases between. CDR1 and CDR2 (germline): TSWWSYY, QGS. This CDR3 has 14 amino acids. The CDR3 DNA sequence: TGTGCTCTTGGGGAACCAGTTTATTCCGATAAACTCATCTTT. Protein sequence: CALGEPVYSDKLIF.

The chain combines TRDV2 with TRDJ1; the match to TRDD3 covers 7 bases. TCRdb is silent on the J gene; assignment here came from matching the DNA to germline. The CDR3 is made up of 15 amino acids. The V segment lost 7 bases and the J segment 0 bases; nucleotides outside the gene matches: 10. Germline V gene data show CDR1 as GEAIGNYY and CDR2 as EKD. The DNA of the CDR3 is TGTGCCTGCGCGGGGGGGGATCAACACACCGATAAACTCATCTTT. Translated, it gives CACAGGDQHTDKLIF.

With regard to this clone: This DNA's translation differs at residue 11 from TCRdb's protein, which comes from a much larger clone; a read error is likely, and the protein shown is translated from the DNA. This CDR3 reads CAYRSRGSPQAINTDKLIF. The DNA of the CDR3 is TGTGCTTATAGAAGCAGGGGGAGTCCGCAAGCAATCAACACCGATAAACTCATCTTT. The chain joins TRAV38-2/DV8 to TRDJ1; TRDD3 might be the D (6 bases). TCRdb gives no J gene; it was assigned here by matching the DNA to germline. The CDR3 has 19 residues. CDR1 and CDR2 from the germline V gene are TSESDYY and QEAYKQQN. V lost 5 bases and J lost 0, with 26 bases in between.

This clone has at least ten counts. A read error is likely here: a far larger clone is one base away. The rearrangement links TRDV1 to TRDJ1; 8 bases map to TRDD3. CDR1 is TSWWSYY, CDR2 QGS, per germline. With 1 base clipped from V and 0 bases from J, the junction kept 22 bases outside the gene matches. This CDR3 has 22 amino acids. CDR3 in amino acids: CALGERTFYWGVIREYTDKLIF. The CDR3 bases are TGTGCTCTTGGGGAACGAACTTTCTACTGGGGGGTGATAAGAGAGTACACCGATAAACTCATCTTT.

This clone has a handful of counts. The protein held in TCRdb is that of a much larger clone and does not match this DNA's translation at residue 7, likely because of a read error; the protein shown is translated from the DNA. The CDR3 protein is CALGEAWVLGIRGDVPDKLIF. CDR3 in DNA: TGTGCTCTTGGGGAAGCTTGGGTCTTGGGGATACGCGGAGACGTCCCCGATAAACTCATCTTT. The V call is TRDV1, the J call TRDJ1; 9 bases fit TRDD3. TCRdb leaves out the J gene; it was filled in here by matching the DNA to germline. Trimming cost V 2 bases and J 3 bases; bases outside gene matches: 22. The CDR3 is 21 amino acids. The germline CDR1 and CDR2 sequences are TSWWSYY and QGS.

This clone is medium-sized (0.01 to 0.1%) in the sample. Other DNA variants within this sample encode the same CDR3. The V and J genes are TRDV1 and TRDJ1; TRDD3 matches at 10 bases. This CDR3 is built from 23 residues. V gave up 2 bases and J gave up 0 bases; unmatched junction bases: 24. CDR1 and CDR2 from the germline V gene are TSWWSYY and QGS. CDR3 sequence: CALGEGSFPSFVLGDGYTDKLIF. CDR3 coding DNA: TGTGCTCTTGGGGAAGGTTCTTTCCCTTCGTTCGTACTGGGGGATGGATACACCGATAAACTCATCTTT.

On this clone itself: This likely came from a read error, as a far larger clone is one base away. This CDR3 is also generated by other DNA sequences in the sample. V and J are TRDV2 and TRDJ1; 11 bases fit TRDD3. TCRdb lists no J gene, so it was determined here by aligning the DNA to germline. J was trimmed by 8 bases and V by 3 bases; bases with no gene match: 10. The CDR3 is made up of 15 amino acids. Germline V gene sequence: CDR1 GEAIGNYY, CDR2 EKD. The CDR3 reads CACDGLGDRENKLIF. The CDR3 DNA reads TGTGCCTGTGACGGACTGGGGGATAGAGAAAACAAACTCATCTTT.

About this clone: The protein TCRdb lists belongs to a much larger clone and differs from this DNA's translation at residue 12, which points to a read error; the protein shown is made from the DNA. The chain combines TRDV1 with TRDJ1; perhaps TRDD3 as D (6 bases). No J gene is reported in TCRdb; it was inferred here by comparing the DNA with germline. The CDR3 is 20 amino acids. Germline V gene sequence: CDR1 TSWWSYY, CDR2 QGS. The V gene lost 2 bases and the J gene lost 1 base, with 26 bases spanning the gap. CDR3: CALGEDRGKCPEGCTDKLIF. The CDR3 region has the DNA TGTGCTCTTGGGGAAGATCGGGGGAAGTGCCCAGAGGGGTGCACCGATAAACTCATCTTT.

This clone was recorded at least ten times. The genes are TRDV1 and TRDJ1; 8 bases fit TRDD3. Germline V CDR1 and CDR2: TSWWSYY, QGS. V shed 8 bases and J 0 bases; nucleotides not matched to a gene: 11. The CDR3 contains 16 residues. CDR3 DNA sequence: TGTGCTCTTTATTGTCGAGGGGGGATATACACCGATAAACTCATCTTT. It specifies CALYCRGGIYTDKLIF.

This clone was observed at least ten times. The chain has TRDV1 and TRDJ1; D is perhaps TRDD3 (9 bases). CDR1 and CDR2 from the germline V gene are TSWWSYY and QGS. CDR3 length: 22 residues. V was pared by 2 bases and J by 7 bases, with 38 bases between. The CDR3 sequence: CALGEVLPTPGGSLSGNVKLIF. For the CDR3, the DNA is TGTGCTCTTGGGGAAGTTCTTCCTACGCCTGGGGGATCCCTGTCCGGTAATGTTAAACTCATCTTT.

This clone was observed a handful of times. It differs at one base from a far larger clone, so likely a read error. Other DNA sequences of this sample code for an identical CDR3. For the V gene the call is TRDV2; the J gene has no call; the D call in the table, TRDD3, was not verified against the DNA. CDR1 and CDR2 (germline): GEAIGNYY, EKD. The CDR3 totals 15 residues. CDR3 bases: TGTGCCTGTGACACCGTGGGAACCTTGGGCGATAAACTTATCTTT. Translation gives CACDTVGTLGDKLIF.

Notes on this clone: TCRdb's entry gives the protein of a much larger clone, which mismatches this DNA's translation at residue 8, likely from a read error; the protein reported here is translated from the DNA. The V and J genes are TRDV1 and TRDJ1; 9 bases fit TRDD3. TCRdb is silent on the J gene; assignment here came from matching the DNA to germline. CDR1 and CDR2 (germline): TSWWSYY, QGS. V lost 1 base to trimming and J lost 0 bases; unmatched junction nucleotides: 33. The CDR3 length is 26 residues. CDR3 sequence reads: CALGEPEFRRMIRFSGGSLYTDKLIF. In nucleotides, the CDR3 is TGTGCTCTTGGGGAACCCGAGTTCCGAAGGATGATAAGGTTTTCTGGGGGATCATTGTACACCGATAAACTCATCTTT.

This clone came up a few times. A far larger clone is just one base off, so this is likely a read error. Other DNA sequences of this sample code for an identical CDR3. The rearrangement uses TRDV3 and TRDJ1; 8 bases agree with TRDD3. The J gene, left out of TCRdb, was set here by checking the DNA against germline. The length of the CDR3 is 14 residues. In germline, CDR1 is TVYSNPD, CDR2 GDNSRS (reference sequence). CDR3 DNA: TGTGCCTACAACTGGGGGTCGTACACTGATAAACTCATCTTT. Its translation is CAYNWGSYTDKLIF.